The present T cell receptor beta chain was sequenced within a study of blood T cell repertoires in COVID-19. Looked up from germline, CDR1 is LGHNA and CDR2 is YSLEER. V was clipped by 0 bases and J by 7 bases, with 15 bases between them. The CDR3 sequence is 15 residues long. Method: immunoSEQ multiplex PCR; TCRdb's copy keeps in-frame clones and lacks some. The sample lists over 120,000 clones, around 90% occurring once. This clone was seen a single time. Sequencing was done on a sample of peripheral blood. This chain uses TRBV4-3 with TRBJ1-2, with D possibly being TRBD1 (6 bases). The sequence was collected from a human donor in a cohort sampled during active COVID-19. The CDR3 DNA is TGCGCCAGCAGCCAAGAAGCACAGGGCGTGACTGGCTACACCTTC. Translation: CASSQEAQGVTGYTF.